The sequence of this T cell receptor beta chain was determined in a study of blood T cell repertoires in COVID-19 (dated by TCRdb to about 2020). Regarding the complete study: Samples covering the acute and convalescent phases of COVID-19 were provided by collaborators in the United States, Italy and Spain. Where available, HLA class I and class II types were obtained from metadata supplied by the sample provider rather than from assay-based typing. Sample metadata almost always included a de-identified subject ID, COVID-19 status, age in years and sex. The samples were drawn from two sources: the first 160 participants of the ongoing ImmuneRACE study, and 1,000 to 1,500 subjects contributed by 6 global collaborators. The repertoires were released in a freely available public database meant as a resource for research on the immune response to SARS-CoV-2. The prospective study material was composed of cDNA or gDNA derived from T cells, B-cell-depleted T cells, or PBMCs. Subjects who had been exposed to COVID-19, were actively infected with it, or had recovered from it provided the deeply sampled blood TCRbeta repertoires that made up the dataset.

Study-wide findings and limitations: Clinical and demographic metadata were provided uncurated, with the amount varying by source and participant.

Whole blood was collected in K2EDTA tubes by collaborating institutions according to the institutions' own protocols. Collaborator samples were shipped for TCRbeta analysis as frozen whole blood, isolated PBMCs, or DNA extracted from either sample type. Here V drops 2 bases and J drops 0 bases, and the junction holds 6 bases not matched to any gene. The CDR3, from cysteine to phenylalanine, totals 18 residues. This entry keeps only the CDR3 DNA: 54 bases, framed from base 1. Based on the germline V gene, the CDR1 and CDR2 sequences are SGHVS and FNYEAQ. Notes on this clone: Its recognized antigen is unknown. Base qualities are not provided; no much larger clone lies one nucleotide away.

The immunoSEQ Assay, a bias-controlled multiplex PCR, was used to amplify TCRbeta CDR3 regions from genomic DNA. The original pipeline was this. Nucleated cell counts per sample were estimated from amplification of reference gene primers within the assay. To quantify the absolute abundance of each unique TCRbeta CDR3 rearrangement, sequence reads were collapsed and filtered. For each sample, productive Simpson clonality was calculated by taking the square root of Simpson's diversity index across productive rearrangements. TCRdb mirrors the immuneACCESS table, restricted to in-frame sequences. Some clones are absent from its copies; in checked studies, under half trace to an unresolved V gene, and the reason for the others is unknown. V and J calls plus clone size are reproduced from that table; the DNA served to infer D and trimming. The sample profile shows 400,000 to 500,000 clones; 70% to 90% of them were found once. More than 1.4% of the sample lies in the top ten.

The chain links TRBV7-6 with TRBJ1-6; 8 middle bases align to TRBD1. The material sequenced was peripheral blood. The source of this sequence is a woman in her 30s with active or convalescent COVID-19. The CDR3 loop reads CASSLTAGGGSYNSPLHF. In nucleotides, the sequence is TGTGCCAGCAGCTTAACGGCAGGGGGCGGCTCCTATAATTCACCCCTCCACTTT.